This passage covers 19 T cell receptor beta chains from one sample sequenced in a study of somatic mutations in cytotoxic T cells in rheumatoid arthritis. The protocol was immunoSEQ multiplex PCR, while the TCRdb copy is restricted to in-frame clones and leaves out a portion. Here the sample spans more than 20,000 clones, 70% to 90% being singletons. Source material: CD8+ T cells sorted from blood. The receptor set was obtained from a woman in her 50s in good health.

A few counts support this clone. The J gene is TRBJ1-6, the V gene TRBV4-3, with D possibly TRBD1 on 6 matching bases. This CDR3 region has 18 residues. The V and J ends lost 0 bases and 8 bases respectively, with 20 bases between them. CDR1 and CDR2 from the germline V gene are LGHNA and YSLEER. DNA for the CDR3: TGCGCCAGCAGCCAAGATATCCCCTCGACAGGAATGGATTCACCCCTCCACTTT. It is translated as CASSQDIPSTGMDSPLHF.

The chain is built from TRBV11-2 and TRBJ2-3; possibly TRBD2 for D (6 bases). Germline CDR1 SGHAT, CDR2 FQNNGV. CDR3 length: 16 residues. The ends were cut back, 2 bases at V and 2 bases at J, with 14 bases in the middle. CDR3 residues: CASSLLRGSLTDTQYF. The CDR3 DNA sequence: TGTGCCAGCAGCTTACTCCGGGGGAGTCTCACAGATACGCAGTATTTT. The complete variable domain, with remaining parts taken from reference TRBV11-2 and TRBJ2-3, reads EAGVAQSPRYKIIEKRQSVAFWCNPISGHATLYWYQQILGQGPKLLIQFQNNGVVDDSQLPKDRFSAERLKGVDSTLKIQPAKLEDSAVYLCASSLLRGSLTDTQYFGPGTRLTVL.

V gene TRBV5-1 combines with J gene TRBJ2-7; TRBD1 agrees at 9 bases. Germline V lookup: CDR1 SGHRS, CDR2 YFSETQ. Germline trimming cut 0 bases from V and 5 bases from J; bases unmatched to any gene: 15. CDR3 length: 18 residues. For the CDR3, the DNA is TGCGCCAGCAGCTTGGCGGTGTTAACTGGACAGGGGCCCCACGAGCAGTACTTC. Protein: CASSLAVLTGQGPHEQYF.

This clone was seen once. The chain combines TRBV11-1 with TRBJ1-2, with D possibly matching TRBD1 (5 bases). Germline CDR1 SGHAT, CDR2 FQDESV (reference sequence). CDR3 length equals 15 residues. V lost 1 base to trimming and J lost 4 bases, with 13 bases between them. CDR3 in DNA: TGTGCCAGCAGCTTAGAACAGGAAGATATCTATGGCTACACCTTC. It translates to CASSLEQEDIYGYTF.

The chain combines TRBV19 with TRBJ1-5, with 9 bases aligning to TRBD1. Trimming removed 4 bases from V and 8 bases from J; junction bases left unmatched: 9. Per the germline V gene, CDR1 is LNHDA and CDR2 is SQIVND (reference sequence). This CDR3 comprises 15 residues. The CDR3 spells CASSTGTGRREPQHF. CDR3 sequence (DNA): TGTGCCAGTAGTACCGGGACAGGGCGTAGAGAGCCCCAGCATTTT.

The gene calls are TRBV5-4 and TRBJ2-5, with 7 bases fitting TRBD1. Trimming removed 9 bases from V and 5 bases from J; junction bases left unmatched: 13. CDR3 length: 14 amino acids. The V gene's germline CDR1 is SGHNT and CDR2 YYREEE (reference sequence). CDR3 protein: CATTPQGDGETQYF. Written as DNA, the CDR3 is TGTGCCACCACCCCCCAGGGGGACGGGGAGACCCAGTACTTC.

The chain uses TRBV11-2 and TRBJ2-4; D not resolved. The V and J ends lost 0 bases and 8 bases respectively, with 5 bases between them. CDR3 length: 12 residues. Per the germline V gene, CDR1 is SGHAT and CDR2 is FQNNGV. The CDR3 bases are TGTGCCAGCAGCTTAGACGTGGACATTCAGTACTTC. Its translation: CASSLDVDIQYF. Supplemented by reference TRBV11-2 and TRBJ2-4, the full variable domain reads EAGVAQSPRYKIIEKRQSVAFWCNPISGHATLYWYQQILGQGPKLLIQFQNNGVVDDSQLPKDRFSAERLKGVDSTLKIQPAKLEDSAVYLCASSLDVDIQYFGAGTRLSVL.

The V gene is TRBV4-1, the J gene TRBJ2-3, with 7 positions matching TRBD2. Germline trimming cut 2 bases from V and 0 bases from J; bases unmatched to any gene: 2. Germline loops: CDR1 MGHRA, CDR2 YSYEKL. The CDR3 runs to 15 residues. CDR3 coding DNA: TGCGCCAGCAGCCAAAGCGGGACCAGCACAGATACGCAGTATTTT. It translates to CASSQSGTSTDTQYF.

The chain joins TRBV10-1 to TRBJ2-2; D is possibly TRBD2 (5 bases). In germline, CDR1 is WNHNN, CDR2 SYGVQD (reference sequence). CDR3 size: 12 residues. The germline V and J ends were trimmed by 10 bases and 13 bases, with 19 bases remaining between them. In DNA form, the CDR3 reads TGCGCCACCGACGCCCGTACCGGGATGCTGTTTTTT. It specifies CATDARTGMLFF.

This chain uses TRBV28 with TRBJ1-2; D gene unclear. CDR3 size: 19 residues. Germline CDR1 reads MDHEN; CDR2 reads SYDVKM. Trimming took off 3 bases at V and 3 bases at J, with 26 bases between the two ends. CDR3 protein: CASSFETGQRGALDYGYTF. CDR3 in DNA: TGTGCCAGCAGTTTCGAGACCGGGCAGCGAGGCGCTCTAGACTATGGCTACACCTTC.

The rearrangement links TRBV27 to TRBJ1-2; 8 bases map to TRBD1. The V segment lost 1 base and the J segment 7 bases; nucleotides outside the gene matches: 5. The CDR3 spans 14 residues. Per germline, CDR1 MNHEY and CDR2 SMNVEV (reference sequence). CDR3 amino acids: CASSLLQGAGGYTF. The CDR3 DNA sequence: TGTGCCAGCAGTTTATTGCAGGGGGCAGGTGGCTACACCTTC.

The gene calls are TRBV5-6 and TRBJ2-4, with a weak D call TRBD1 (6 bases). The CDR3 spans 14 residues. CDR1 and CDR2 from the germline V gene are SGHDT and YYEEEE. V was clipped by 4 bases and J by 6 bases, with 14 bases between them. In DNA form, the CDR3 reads TGTGCCAGCAGCATCAGGGGAATCGGAAACATTCAGTACTTC. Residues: CASSIRGIGNIQYF.

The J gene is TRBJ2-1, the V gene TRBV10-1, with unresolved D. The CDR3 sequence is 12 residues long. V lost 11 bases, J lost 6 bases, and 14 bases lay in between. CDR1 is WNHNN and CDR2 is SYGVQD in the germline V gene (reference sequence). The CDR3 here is CASRFLRNEQFF. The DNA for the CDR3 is TGCGCCTCCAGATTTTTACGCAATGAGCAGTTCTTC.

The CDR3 nucleotides read TGCGCCAGCAGCCCAGGGAGGGAGAGCTACGAGCAGTACGTC. It encodes CASSPGRESYEQYV. This sequence joins TRBV4-3 and TRBJ2-7, with 7 nucleotides matching TRBD2. The CDR3 extends over 14 amino acids. Trimming took 4 bases from V and 3 from J; bases not matched to a gene: 6. CDR1 is LGHNA and CDR2 is YSLEER in the germline V gene.

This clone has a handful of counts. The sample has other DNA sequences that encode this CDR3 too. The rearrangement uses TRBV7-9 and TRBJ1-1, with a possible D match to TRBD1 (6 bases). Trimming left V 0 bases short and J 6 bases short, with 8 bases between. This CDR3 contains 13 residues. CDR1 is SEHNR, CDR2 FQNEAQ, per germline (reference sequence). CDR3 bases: TGTGCCAGCAGCTTAGCGCAGGGGTCTGAAGCTTTCTTT. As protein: CASSLAQGSEAFF. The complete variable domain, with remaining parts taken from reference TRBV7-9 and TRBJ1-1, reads DTGVSQNPRHKITKRGQNVTFRCDPISEHNRLYWYRQTLGQGPEFLTYFQNEAQLEKSRLLSDRFSAERPKGSFSTLEIQRTEQGDSAMYLCASSLAQGSEAFFGQGTRLTVV.

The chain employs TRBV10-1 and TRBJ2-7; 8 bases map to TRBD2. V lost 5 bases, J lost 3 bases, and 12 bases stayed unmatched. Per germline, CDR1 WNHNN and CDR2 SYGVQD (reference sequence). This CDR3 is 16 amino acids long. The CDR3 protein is CASSKPGLDSGYEQYF. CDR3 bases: TGCGCCAGCAGTAAGCCGGGACTAGATTCTGGCTACGAGCAGTACTTC.

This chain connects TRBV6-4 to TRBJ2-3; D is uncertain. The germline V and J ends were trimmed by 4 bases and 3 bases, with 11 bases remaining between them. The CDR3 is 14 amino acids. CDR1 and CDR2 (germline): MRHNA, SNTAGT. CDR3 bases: TGTGCCAGCAGTGGCGGAAGTGGGACAGATACGCAGTATTTT. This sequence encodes CASSGGSGTDTQYF.

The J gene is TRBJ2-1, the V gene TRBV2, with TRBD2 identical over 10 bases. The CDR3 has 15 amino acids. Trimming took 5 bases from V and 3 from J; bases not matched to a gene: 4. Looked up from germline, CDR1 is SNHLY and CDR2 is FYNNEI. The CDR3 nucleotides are TGTGCCAGCAGTACGCTAGCGGGGGTCTACAATGAGCAGTTCTTC. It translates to CASSTLAGVYNEQFF.

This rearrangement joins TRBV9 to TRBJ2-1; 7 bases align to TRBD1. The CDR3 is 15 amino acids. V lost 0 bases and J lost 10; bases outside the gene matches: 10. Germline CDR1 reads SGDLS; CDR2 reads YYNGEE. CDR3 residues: CASSVEGRGQNEQFF. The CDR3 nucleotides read TGTGCCAGCAGCGTAGAAGGAAGGGGGCAAAACGAGCAGTTCTTC.